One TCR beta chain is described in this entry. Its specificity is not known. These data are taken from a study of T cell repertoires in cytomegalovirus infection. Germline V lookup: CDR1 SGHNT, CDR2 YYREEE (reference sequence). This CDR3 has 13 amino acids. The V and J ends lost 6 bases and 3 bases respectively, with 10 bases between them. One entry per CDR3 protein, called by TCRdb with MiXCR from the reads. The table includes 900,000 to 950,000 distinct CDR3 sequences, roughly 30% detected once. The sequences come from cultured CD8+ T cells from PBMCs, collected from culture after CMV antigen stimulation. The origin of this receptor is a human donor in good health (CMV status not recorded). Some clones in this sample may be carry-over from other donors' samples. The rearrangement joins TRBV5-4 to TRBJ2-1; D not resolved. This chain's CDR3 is CASTAAFYNEQFF. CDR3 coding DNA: TGTGCCAGCACGGCAGCTTTCTACAATGAGCAGTTCTTC.